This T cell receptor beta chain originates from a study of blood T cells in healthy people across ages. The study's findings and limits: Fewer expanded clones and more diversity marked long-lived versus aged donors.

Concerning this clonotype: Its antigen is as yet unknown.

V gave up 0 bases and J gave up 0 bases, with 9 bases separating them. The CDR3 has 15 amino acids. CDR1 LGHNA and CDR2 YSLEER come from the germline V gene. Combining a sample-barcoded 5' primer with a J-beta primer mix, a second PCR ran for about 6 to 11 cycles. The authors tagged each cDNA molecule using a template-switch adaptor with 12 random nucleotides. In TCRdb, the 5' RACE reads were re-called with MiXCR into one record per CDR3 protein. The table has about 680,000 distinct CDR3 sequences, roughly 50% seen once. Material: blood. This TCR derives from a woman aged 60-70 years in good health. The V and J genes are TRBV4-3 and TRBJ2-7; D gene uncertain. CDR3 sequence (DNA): TGCGCCAGCAGCCAAGATAATTCAATCTCCTACGAGCAGTACTTC. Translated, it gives CASSQDNSISYEQYF.